This T cell receptor delta chain was observed in a study of gamma-delta chains in newborns, infants, children. As for the study in general: Polyclonal expansion of innate γδ T cells after birth follows microbial exposure.

This clone is large in the sample. The sample has other DNA sequences that encode this CDR3 too. TCRdb reprocessed the reads using CATT. In the table there are several thousand delta-chain clones, about 3% of which are singletons. V lost 3 bases and J lost 1; bases outside the gene matches: 13. Germline V CDR1 and CDR2: GEAIGNYY, EKD. CDR3 size: 21 residues. The clonotype originates from a child who was a newborn, infant or young child, either healthy, febrile or measles-vaccinated (not recorded which). The sample comprised blood. The chain joins TRDV2 to TRDJ3, with TRDD3 identical over 11 bases. The CDR3 nucleotides read TGTGCCTGTGACCAGTACTGGGGGATATATCCCCATTCCTGGGACACCCGACAGATGTTTTTC. Translated: CACDQYWGIYPHSWDTRQMFF.